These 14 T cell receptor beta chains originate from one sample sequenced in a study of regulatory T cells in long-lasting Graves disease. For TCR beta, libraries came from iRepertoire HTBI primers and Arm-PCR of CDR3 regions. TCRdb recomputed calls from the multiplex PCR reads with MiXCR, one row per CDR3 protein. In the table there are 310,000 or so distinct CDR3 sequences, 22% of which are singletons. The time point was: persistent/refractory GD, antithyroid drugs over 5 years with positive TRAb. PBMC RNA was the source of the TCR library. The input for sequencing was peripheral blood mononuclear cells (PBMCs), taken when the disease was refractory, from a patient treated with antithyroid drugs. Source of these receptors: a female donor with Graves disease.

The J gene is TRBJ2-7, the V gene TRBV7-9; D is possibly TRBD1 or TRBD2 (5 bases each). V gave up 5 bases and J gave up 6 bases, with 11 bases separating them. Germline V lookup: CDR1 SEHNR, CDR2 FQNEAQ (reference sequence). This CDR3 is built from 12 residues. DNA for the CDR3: TGTGCCAGCAGCCCAGAGGGGTCCGAGCAGTACTTC. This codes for CASSPEGSEQYF.

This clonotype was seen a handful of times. As DNA, the CDR3 is TGTGCCAGCAGTTATCTGCAGACTAATGAAAAACTGTTTTTT. Protein: CASSYLQTNEKLFF. V gene TRBV6-5 combines with J gene TRBJ1-4; no clear D gene. The CDR3 spans 14 residues. CDR1 is MNHEY and CDR2 is SVGAGI in the germline V gene. V was cut by 3 bases and J by 2 bases, with 7 bases left in between.

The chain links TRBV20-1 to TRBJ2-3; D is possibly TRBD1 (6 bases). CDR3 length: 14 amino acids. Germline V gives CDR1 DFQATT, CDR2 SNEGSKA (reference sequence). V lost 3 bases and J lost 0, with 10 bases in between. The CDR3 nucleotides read TGCAGTGCTAGTGATGGGGGCAGCACAGATACGCAGTATTTT. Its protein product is CSASDGGSTDTQYF.

CDR3 coding DNA: TGTGCCAGCAGGCCAGGGGTTAGCGACGAGCAGTACTTC. Protein product: CASRPGVSDEQYF. The rearrangement uses TRBV5-4 and TRBJ2-7; weak D call: TRBD1 (6 bases). This CDR3 has 13 residues. Trimming shortened V by 5 bases and J by 5 bases, and 14 bases separated the two germline ends. The germline V gene has CDR1 SGHNT and CDR2 YYREEE (reference sequence).

CDR3 region: CASSLGPGNQPQHF. The CDR3 region has the DNA TGTGCCAGCAGTTTAGGTCCGGGGAATCAGCCCCAGCATTTT. The chain employs TRBV12-3 or TRBV12-4 and TRBJ1-5; D gene ambiguous. The length of the CDR3 is 14 residues. The V gene lost 1 base and the J gene lost 4 bases, with 8 bases spanning the gap.

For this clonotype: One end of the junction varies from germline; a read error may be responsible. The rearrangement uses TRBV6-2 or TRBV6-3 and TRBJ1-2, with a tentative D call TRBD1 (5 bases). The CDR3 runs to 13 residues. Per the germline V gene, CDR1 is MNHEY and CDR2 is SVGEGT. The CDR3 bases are TGTGCCAGCAGTTTTCGGAGGGGATATGGCTGCACCTTC. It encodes CASSFRRGYGCTF.

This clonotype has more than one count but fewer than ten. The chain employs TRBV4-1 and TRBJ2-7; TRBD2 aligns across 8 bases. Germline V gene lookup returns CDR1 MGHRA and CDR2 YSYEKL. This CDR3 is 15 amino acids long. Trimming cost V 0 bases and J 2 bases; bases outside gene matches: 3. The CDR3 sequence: CASSQDPSGPYEQYF. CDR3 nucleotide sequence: TGCGCCAGCAGCCAAGATCCTAGCGGGCCCTACGAGCAGTACTTC.

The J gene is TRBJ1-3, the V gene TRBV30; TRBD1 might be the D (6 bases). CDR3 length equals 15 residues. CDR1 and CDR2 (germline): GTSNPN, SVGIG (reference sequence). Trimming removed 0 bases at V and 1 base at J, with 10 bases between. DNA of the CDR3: TGTGCCTGGAGTGTACTGGGGGCTTCTGGAAACACCATATATTTT. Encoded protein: CAWSVLGASGNTIYF. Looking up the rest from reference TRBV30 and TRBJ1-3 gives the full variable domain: SQTIHQWPATLVQPVGSPLSLECTVEGTSNPNLYWYRQAAGRGLQLLFYSVGIGQISSEVPQNLSASRPQDRQFILSSKKLLLSDSGFYLCAWSVLGASGNTIYFGEGSWLTVV.

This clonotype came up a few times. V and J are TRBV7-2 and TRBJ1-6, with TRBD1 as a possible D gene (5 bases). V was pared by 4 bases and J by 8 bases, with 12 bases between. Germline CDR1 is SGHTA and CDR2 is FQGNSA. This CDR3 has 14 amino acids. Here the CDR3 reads CASSSGLADSPLHF. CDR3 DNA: TGTGCCAGCAGCTCGGGACTCGCAGATTCACCCCTCCACTTT.

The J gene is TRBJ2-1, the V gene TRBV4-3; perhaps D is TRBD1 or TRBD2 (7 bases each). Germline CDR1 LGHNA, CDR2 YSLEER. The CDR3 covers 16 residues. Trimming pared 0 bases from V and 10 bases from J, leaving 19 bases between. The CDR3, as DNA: TGCGCCAGCAGCCAAGATGGGAGGGGGCTAGCTCCGGAGCAGTTCTTC. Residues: CASSQDGRGLAPEQFF.

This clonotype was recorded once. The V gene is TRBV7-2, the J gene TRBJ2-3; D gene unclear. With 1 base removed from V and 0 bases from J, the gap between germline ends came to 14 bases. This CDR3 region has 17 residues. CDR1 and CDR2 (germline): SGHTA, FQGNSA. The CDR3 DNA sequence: TGTGCCAGCAGCTTAGGGTGGGTTGATTCTAGCACAGATACGCAGTATTTT. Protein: CASSLGWVDSSTDTQYF.

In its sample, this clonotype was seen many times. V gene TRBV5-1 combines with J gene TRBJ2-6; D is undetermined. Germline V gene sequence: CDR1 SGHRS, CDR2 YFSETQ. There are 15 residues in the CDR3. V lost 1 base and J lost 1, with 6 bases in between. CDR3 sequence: CASSLSGSGANVLTF. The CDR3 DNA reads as TGCGCCAGCAGCTTGTCTGGTTCTGGGGCCAACGTCCTGACTTTC.

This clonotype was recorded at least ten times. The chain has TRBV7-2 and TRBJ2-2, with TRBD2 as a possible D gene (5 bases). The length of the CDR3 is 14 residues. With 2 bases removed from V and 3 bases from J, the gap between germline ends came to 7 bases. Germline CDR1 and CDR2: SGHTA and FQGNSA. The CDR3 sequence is CASSLKRYTGELFF. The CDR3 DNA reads TGTGCCAGCAGCTTAAAGCGGTACACCGGGGAGCTGTTTTTT.

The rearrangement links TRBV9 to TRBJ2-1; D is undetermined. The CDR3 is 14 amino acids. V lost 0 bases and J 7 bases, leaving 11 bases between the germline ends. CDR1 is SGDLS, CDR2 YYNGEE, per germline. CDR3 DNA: TGTGCCAGCAGCGTAGATGATAACGGGAATGAGCAGTTCTTC. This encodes CASSVDDNGNEQFF.